A selection of T cell receptor beta chains follows, all from one sample in a study of spatial heterogeneity in lung cancer. TCRdb re-called the 5' RACE reads through MiXCR, storing one row per CDR3 protein. The sample comprises around 100,000 distinct CDR3 sequences, 11% of which are singletons, and roughly 24% rests with the top ten. Sequencing used PBMCs, obtained at follow-up. Receptors originate from a female donor with early-stage non-small cell lung cancer. Both conserved end residues are trimmed from each CDR3.

j_gene | v_gene | CDR3aa
TRBJ1-2 | TRBV7-9 | ASSQTHPPGYGYT
TRBJ2-1 | TRBV29-1 | SVPDLDEQS
TRBJ2-1 | TRBV19 | ASSNLAAYNEQF
TRBJ2-5 | TRBV20-1 | SARVAVRQETQY
TRBJ2-7 | TRBV3-1 | ASSPSTGAEDEQY
TRBJ1-1 | TRBV10-3 | AIRGGAAQNTEAF
TRBJ2-1 | TRBV20-1 | SARATGARRNEQF
TRBJ1-4 | TRBV6-5 | ASSYNVVQAQKLF
TRBJ2-2 | TRBV5-1 | ASSLRGGSTGELF
TRBJ1-1 | TRBV6-1 | ASSPRPRGENTEAF
TRBJ1-6 | TRBV6-5 | ASSQGQGHSPLH
TRBJ1-1 | TRBV5-1 | ASSWNLDSLNMNTEAF
TRBJ2-1 | TRBV28 | ASFTHHRQGKFNEQF
TRBJ2-2 | TRBV11-2 | ASSPLFGRGVGELF
TRBJ1-3 | TRBV28 | ASSFKGQPGNTIY
TRBJ1-5 | TRBV28 | ASSSLPGTGWLFDNQPQH
TRBJ2-6 | TRBV29-1 | SVGSVSGANVLT
TRBJ1-6 | TRBV29-1 | SVGTGQNSPLH
TRBJ2-1 | TRBV5-1 | ASSLAVLAGANEQF
TRBJ2-1 | TRBV29-1 | SVVYVGNEQF
TRBJ1-4 | TRBV18 | ASSPLVLGTGTNEKLF
TRBJ1-2 | TRBV28 | ASSLGDRGYGYT
TRBJ1-1 | TRBV2 | ASSVVGTEAF
TRBJ1-3 | TRBV18 | ASSPLGQSSGNTIY
TRBJ2-2 | TRBV7-8 | ASSYRVWEKRDTGELF
TRBJ1-1 | TRBV4-2 | ASSRELTGDTEAF
TRBJ1-5 | TRBV28 | ASSLAQGGQPQH
TRBJ1-4 | TRBV20-1 | SARRPGTGAEKLF
TRBJ2-3 | TRBV24-1 | ATSASAGGWTDTQY
TRBJ2-6 | TRBV5-1 | ASSLEGANVLT
TRBJ2-7 | TRBV20-1 | SAYGSGKIEQY
TRBJ2-2 | TRBV29-1 | SGGAGTLTGELF
TRBJ2-1 | TRBV10-2 | ASSVRANEQF
TRBJ2-1 | TRBV28 | ASRDRDRVYNEQF
TRBJ2-2 | TRBV7-2 | ASSFRPGNTGELF
TRBJ2-6 | TRBV9 | ASSTPRGHSGANVLT
TRBJ1-2 | TRBV29-1 | SVEEGYT
TRBJ2-3 | TRBV12-3/TRBV12-4 | ASSSGAQTDTQY
TRBJ2-3 | TRBV20-1 | SAYVTGTITTDTQY
TRBJ2-1 | TRBV28 | ASSPGHAGGYNEQF
TRBJ2-7 | TRBV29-1 | SVRGQWNSYEQY
TRBJ2-1 | TRBV20-1 | SVDGTSGNNEQF
TRBJ2-3 | TRBV7-9 | ASSSGTSGARTDTQY
TRBJ2-3 | TRBV29-1 | SVRQGAGDTQY
TRBJ1-2 | TRBV28 | ASMGGQDVYGYT
TRBJ2-1 | TRBV20-1 | SAREGDGRYNEQF
TRBJ1-5 | TRBV28 | ASTRTSRNRNQPQH
TRBJ2-1 | TRBV29-1 | SVGTGSSEQF
TRBJ1-6 | TRBV28 | ASRQGQGNGNSPLH
TRBJ2-2 | TRBV3-1 | ASSQATGMF
TRBJ2-7 | TRBV5-1 | ASSLAVPGDEQY
TRBJ1-1 | TRBV28 | ASSFRQLRAF
TRBJ1-5 | TRBV19 | ASSILGLGGQPQH
TRBJ1-1 | TRBV11-2 | ASSFRDVTEAF